This T cell receptor beta chain was recorded in a study of cytomegalovirus exposure and HLA in healthy donors. With 60 Vbeta and 13 Jbeta primers, the PCR was carried out. Profiling relied on immunoSEQ multiplex PCR, and the TCRdb table lists in-frame clones only, not all of them. Among about 120,000 clones listed, about 61% were seen once. Overall study results and limits: Investigators reported 164 TCR beta chains as tied to cytomegalovirus. In a later analysis, several top co-occurrence clusters appeared linked to parvovirus B19, influenza, CMV and Epstein-Barr virus. By HLA locus, TCR association rates varied in a later analysis, with DRB1 showing the most and HLA-C the fewest.

Notes on this clone: Its antigen is not known.

Trimming took 6 bases from V and 5 from J, leaving 14 bases between them. CDR1 MDHEN and CDR2 SYDVKM come from the germline V gene. The CDR3 loop spans 13 amino acids. Sequencing was performed on PBMCs. J is TRBJ2-7 and V is TRBV28; maybe TRBD1 (5 bases). This sequence originates from a woman under 40 in good health and CMV-seronegative. CDR3 protein: CASSPPTGHEQYF. DNA for the CDR3: TGTGCCAGCAGCCCTCCTACAGGCCACGAGCAGTACTTC.